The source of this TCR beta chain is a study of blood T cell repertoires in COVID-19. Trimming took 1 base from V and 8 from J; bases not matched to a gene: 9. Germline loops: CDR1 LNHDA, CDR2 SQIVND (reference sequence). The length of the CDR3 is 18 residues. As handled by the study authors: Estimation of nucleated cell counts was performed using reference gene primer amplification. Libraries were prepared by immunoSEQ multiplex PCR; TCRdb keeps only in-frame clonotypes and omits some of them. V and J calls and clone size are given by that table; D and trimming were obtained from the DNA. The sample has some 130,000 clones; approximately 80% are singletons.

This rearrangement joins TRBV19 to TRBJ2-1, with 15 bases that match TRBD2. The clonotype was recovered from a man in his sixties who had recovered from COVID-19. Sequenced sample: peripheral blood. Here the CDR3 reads CASSIGRRTSGREYEQFF. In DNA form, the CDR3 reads TGTGCCAGTAGTATAGGCCGAAGGACTAGCGGGAGGGAGTATGAGCAGTTCTTC.